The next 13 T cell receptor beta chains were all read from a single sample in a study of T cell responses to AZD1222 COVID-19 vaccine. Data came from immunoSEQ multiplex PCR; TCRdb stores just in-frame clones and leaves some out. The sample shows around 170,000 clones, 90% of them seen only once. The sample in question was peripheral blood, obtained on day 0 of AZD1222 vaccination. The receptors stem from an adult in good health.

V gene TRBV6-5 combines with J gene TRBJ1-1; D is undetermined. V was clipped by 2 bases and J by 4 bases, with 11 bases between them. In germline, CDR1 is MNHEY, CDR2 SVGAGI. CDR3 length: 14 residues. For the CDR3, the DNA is TGTGCCAGCAGTTACGGAGGGTGGGGCACTGAAGCTTTCTTT. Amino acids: CASSYGGWGTEAFF.

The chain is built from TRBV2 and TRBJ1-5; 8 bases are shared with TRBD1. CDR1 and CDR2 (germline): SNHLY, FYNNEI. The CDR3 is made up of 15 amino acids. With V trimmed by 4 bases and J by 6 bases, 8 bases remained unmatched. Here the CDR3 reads CASSGRQGYSQPQHF. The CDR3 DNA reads TGTGCCAGCAGTGGACGACAGGGGTATAGTCAGCCCCAGCATTTT.

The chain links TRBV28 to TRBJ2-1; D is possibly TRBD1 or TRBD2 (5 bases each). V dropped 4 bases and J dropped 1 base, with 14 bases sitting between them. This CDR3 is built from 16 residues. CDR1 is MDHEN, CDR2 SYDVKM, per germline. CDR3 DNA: TGTGCCAGCAGTTCATCCCGGGGCCGATCCTACAATGAGCAGTTCTTC. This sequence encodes CASSSSRGRSYNEQFF.

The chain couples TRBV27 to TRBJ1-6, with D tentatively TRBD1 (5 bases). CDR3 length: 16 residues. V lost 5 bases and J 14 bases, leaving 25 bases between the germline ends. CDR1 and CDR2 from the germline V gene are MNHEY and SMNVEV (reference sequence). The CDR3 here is CASSPSPGTPMRALHF. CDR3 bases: TGTGCCAGCAGTCCGAGCCCCGGGACTCCGATGAGGGCCCTCCACTTT.

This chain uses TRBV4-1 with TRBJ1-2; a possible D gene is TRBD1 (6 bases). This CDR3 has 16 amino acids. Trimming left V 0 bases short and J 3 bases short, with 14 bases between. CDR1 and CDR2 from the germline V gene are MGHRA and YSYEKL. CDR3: CASSQDWVRGDYGYTF. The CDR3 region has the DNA TGCGCCAGCAGCCAAGATTGGGTCAGGGGAGACTATGGCTACACCTTC.

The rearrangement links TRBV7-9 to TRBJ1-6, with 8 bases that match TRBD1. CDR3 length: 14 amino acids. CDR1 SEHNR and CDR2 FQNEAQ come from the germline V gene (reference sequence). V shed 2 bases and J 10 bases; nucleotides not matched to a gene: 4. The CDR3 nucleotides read TGTGCCAGCAGCTTAACAGGGGGAGAGTCACCCCTCCACTTT. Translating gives CASSLTGGESPLHF.

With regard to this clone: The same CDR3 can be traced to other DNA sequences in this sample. CDR3 nucleotide sequence: TGCGCCAGCAGCTTCCGGACAGGGGGCGAGCAGTACTTC. This encodes CASSFRTGGEQYF. This chain links TRBV5-1 with TRBJ2-7; the match to TRBD1 covers 10 bases. The CDR3 runs to 13 residues. Germline trimming cut 2 bases from V and 6 bases from J; bases unmatched to any gene: 2. Per the germline V gene, CDR1 is SGHRS and CDR2 is YFSETQ.

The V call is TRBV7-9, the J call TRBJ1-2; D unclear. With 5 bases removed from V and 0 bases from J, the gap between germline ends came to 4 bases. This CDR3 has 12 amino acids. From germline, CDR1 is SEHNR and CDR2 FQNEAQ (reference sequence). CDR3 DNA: TGTGCCAGCAGCCACTCTAACTATGGCTACACCTTC. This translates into CASSHSNYGYTF.

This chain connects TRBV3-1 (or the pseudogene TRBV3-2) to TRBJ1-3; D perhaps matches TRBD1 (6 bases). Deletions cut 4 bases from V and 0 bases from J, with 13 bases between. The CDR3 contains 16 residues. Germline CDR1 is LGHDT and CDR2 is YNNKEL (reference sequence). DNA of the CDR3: TGTGCCAGCAGCCCAACGGGGGGGGCCTCTGGAAACACCATATATTTT. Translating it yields CASSPTGGASGNTIYF.

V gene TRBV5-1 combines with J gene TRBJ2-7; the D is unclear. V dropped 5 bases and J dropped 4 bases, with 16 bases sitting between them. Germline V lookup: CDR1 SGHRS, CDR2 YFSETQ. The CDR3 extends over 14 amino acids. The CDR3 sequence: CASSPPETFYEQYF. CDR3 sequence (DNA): TGCGCCAGCAGTCCCCCAGAGACGTTTTACGAGCAGTACTTC.

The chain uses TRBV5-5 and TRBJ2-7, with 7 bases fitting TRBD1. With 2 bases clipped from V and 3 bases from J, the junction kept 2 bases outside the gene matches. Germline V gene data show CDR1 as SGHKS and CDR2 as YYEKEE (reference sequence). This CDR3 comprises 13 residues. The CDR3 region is CASSFGQDYEQYF. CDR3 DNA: TGTGCCAGCAGCTTTGGACAGGACTACGAGCAGTACTTC.

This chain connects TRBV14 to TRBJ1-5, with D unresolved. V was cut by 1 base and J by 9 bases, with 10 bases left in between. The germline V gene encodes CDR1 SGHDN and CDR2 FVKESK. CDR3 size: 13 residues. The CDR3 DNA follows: TGTGCCAGCAGCCAAGTACAGCTAGGGCCCCAGCATTTT. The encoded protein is CASSQVQLGPQHF.

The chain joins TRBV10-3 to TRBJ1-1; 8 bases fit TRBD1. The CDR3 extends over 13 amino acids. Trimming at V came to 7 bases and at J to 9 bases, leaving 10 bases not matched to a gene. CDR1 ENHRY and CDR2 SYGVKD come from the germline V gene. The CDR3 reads CAIKPGQAQQAFF. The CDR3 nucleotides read TGTGCCATCAAACCGGGACAGGCCCAGCAAGCTTTCTTT.